The 6 T cell receptor beta chains listed next were all sequenced from one sample in a study of regulatory T cells in long-lasting Graves disease. The time point: persistent/refractory GD, antithyroid drugs over 5 years with positive TRAb. From RNA extracted from PBMCs, the TCR library was made. With iRepertoire HTBI primers and Arm-PCR of CDR3 regions, TCR beta libraries were built. TCRdb independently ran MiXCR on the multiplex PCR reads; one entry per CDR3 protein. The data hold some 340,000 distinct CDR3 sequences, with roughly 20% observed a single time. The specimen was peripheral blood mononuclear cells (PBMCs), collected when the disease was refractory, from a patient treated with antithyroid drugs. Receptors originate from a woman aged 40 to 55 with Graves disease.

This clonotype was observed at least ten times. The chain combines TRBV6-1 with TRBJ1-1; TRBD1 might be the D (5 bases). This CDR3 comprises 12 residues. Germline loops: CDR1 MNHNS, CDR2 SASEGT. With 5 bases removed from V and 7 bases from J, the gap between germline ends came to 11 bases. The CDR3 DNA reads TGTGCCAGCAGTCGTGGGGGGTATGAAGCTTTCTTT. Translating gives CASSRGGYEAFF.

The chain joins TRBV28 to TRBJ2-7; 10 nucleotides line up with TRBD1. CDR3 length: 14 residues. Germline lookup yields CDR1 MDHEN and CDR2 SYDVKM. Unmatched junction bases numbered 5, after V lost 4 bases and J lost 5 bases. The CDR3 spells CASSSTGTGDEQYF. The CDR3 DNA sequence: TGTGCCAGCAGTTCTACCGGGACAGGGGACGAGCAGTACTTC.

This clonotype was seen only a few times. The J gene is TRBJ2-2, the V gene TRBV28, with D perhaps assigned TRBD1 or TRBD2 (6 bases each). CDR1 is MDHEN and CDR2 is SYDVKM in the germline V gene. V lost 10 bases and J lost 5, with 17 bases in between. CDR3 length: 14 amino acids. DNA of the CDR3: TGTGCCACCAAGGAGGGGGATTGGACCGGGGAGCTGTTTTTT. Amino acids: CATKEGDWTGELFF.

This clonotype was observed many times. The chain uses TRBV12-3 or TRBV12-4 and TRBJ1-5; TRBD1 agrees at 8 bases. V dropped 4 bases and J dropped 5; count of bases not matched to a gene: 1. CDR3 length: 13 residues. CDR3 DNA sequence: TGTGCCAGCAGTTGGACAGGGTATCAGCCCCAGCATTTT. It yields the protein CASSWTGYQPQHF.

This clonotype was counted ten times or more. The chain couples TRBV28 to TRBJ1-4, with unresolved D. This CDR3 has 15 residues. The germline V gene has CDR1 MDHEN and CDR2 SYDVKM. V lost 3 bases to trimming and J lost 3 bases, with 11 bases between them. CDR3: CASSFLFGANEKLFF. The CDR3 region has the DNA TGTGCCAGCAGTTTCTTGTTTGGGGCTAATGAAAAACTGTTTTTT. The full variable domain, with the rest looked up from reference TRBV28 and TRBJ1-4, is DVKVTQSSRYLVKRTGEKVFLECVQDMDHENMFWYRQDPGLGLRLIYFSYDVKMKEKGDIPEGYSVSREKKERFSLILESASTNQTSMYLCASSFLFGANEKLFFGSGTQLSVL.

The chain recombines TRBV6-1 with TRBJ1-3; D is unclear. With 3 bases removed from V and 4 bases from J, the gap between germline ends came to 16 bases. The CDR3 totals 16 residues. Germline V gene sequence: CDR1 MNHNS, CDR2 SASEGT. The CDR3 spells CASSDNLSGFGNTIYF. CDR3 sequence (DNA): TGTGCCAGCAGTGATAACCTGAGTGGGTTCGGAAACACCATATATTTT.